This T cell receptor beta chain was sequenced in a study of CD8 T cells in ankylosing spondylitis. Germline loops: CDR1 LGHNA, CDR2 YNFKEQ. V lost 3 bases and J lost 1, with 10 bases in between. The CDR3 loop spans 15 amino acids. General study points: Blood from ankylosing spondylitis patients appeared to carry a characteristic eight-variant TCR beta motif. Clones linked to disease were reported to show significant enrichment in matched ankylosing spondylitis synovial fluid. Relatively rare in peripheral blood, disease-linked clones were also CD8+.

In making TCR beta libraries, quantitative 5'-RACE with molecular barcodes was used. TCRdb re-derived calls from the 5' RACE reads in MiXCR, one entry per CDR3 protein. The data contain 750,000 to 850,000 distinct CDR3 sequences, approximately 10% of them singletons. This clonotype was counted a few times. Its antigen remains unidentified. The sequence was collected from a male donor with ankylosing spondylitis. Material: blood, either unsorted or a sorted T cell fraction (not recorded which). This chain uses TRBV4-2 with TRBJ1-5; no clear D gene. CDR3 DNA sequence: TGTGCCAGCAGCCACCAGTTCGGGAGCAATCAGCCCCAGCATTTT. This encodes CASSHQFGSNQPQHF.